This T cell receptor (beta chain) was identified during a study of blood T cell repertoires in COVID-19. Study-level information: The United States, Italy and Spain were the sources of the acute and convalescent COVID-19 samples.

V lost 2 bases to trimming and J lost 2 bases, with 12 bases between them. The germline gives CDR1 SGHKS, CDR2 YYEKEE (reference sequence). This CDR3 comprises 15 residues. As handled by the study authors: Estimates of nucleated cell counts were drawn from the amplification of reference gene primers. Here immunoSEQ multiplex PCR was the method, and the copy in TCRdb shows in-frame clones only, minus some. V, J and clone size are taken as reported in that table, and D and trimming were inferred from the DNA itself. Among roughly 30,000 clones listed, 75% to 90% were seen once. This clonotype was obtained from a man in his 70s with active COVID-19. The J gene is TRBJ2-3, the V gene TRBV5-5; D gene unclear. Material: peripheral blood. CDR3 residues: CASSLVWHSTDTQYF. The CDR3, as DNA: TGTGCCAGCAGCTTAGTGTGGCATTCCACAGATACGCAGTATTTT.